This TCR beta chain was found in a study of blood T cells in healthy people across ages. This CDR3 contains 13 residues. Germline-derived CDR1 and CDR2 are DFQATT and SNEGSKA (reference sequence). Trimming stripped 5 bases from V and 3 bases from J, with 13 bases between. The second PCR ran about 6 to 12 cycles with a sample-barcoded 5' primer and J-beta primers. TCRdb processed the 5' RACE reads anew with MiXCR; each CDR3 protein has one entry. The sample comprises about 1.6 million distinct CDR3 sequences, approximately 32% of which are singletons, and around 10% rests with the top ten. The chain recombines TRBV20-1 with TRBJ1-1; no definite D call. The sequenced sample was blood. The TCR was taken from a woman in her twenties or thirties in good health. This chain's CDR3 is CSAGRSMDTEAFF. The CDR3 DNA follows: TGCAGTGCTGGGAGATCGATGGACACTGAAGCTTTCTTT.